Sequencing of this TCR beta chain was carried out in a study of OX40 agonist ivuxolimab in advanced cancers. TCRdb's copy holds only in-frame clones and misses some; the assay was immunoSEQ multiplex PCR. The data contain some 40,000 clones, 89% of them singletons. With 8 bases removed from V and 3 bases from J, the gap between germline ends came to 17 bases. Germline V gives CDR1 MNHNY, CDR2 SVGAGI (reference sequence). The CDR3 contains 14 residues. The chain employs TRBV6-6 and TRBJ2-7, with D possibly matching TRBD2 (6 bases). The sequences come from CD4+ or CD8+ T cells sorted from blood, collected in a trial of the OX40 agonist ivuxolimab. The sequence derives from an adult with an advanced solid tumor such as melanoma, head and neck, liver or kidney cancer. The CDR3 nucleotides are TGTGCCAGCCTTCCCGGGGGACTGAGCTACGAGCAGTACTTC. Translating gives CASLPGGLSYEQYF.